The clone carrying this TCR beta chain came up once. What it recognizes is unknown. J gave up 6 bases and V 2 bases, and 8 bases lay outside the gene matches. The CDR3 is 15 amino acids. CDR1 MNHNY and CDR2 SVGAGI come from the germline V gene (reference sequence). The method was immunoSEQ multiplex PCR; TCRdb's version includes in-frame clones alone and lacks a portion of them. This sample yields 120,000 or so clones, of which more than 75% are seen a single time; around 1.9% belongs to the top ten. Separate from the approximately 700-subject first cohort was the roughly 120-subject validation cohort, to which the donors belonged. The data are from a study of cytomegalovirus exposure and HLA in healthy donors. Findings and limits, study-wide: A subsequent analysis found that TCR clusters from the first cohort also tended to co-occur in the approximately 120 validation repertoires, with 94% of cluster scores above 0.

This chain links TRBV6-6 with TRBJ1-2, with TRBD1 identical over 8 bases. The material sequenced was PBMCs. This receptor was taken from a woman under 40 in good health and CMV-seronegative. The CDR3 protein is CASSYGWDRQNGYTF. CDR3 coding DNA: TGTGCCAGCAGTTACGGATGGGACAGGCAAAATGGCTACACCTTC.